This TCR beta chain originates from a study of identical twins. The V segment lost 6 bases and the J segment 4 bases; nucleotides outside the gene matches: 7. CDR1 is MNHNS, CDR2 SASEGT, per germline. This CDR3 comprises 14 residues. It was template switching that added a universal primer site, and there were unique molecular identifiers on the cDNA. A single record per CDR3 protein comes from TCRdb applying MiXCR to the 5' RACE reads. The sample has some 760,000 distinct CDR3 sequences, about 18% seen once. These data also formed part of another study, on T cells expressing NK-cell markers. According to that study: The study sequenced eight donors, seven HCMV-seropositive and one seronegative. HCMV specificity of the expanded NKG2C+ T cell clones stayed unclear.

This clonotype was obtained from a young woman in good health. Sequences were obtained from PBMCs. V and J are TRBV6-1 and TRBJ2-7; 9 nucleotides line up with TRBD1. This chain's CDR3 is CASSDGQGKYEQYF. Written as DNA, the CDR3 is TGTGCCAGCAGCGATGGACAGGGGAAGTACGAGCAGTACTTC.